The 27 T cell receptor beta chains listed next were all sequenced from one sample in a study of cytotoxic CD8 clonotypes in ibrutinib-treated CLL. The assay was immunoSEQ multiplex PCR, and TCRdb's table has in-frame clones only and misses some. The top ten clones hold approximately 6% of a sample with 200,000 to 250,000 clones, roughly 65% of them seen once. The sample here was PBMCs, taken after 12 months of ibrutinib treatment. All receptors come from a human donor with chronic lymphocytic leukemia.

The chain joins TRBV7-2 to TRBJ2-2; D unclear. Trimming left V 1 base short and J 5 bases short, with 11 bases between. Germline lookup yields CDR1 SGHTA and CDR2 FQGNSA. This CDR3 is 15 amino acids long. CDR3 sequence: CASSLVGRVTGELFF. CDR3 coding DNA: TGTGCCAGCAGCTTAGTTGGTAGGGTTACCGGGGAGCTGTTTTTT.

The gene calls are TRBV5-6 and TRBJ2-3; TRBD2 agrees at 7 bases. V trimming: 1 base; J trimming: 8 bases; junction bases outside the gene matches: 1. The CDR3 loop spans 12 amino acids. Germline V gene data show CDR1 as SGHDT and CDR2 as YYEEEE. CDR3 in DNA: TGTGCCAGCAGCTTGTCGGGGGGTACGCAGTATTTT. Amino acid sequence: CASSLSGGTQYF.

The chain recombines TRBV6-5 with TRBJ1-2, with D possibly matching TRBD1 (5 bases). Germline CDR1 MNHEY, CDR2 SVGAGI. The CDR3 is 15 residues long. Trimming stripped 0 bases from V and 4 bases from J, with 12 bases between. Here the CDR3 DNA reads TGTGCCAGCAGTTACTCTGCGACAGCTACCTATGGCTACACCTTC. This translates into CASSYSATATYGYTF.

This clone was seen only a few times. V and J are TRBV30 and TRBJ1-1; perhaps TRBD1 as D (5 bases). Between the trimmed V and J ends, which lost 0 bases and 6 bases, there was a span of 8 bases. The CDR3 is 12 amino acids. Germline loops: CDR1 GTSNPN, CDR2 SVGIG (reference sequence). The CDR3 is CAWSVETAEAFF. Written as DNA, the CDR3 is TGTGCCTGGAGTGTAGAGACAGCTGAAGCTTTCTTT.

The chain employs TRBV2 and TRBJ2-1; D gene uncertain. With 1 base removed from V and 7 bases from J, the gap between germline ends came to 14 bases. The CDR3 spans 15 residues. Germline V gene lookup returns CDR1 SNHLY and CDR2 FYNNEI. CDR3 nucleotide sequence: TGTGCCAGCAGTGAAGAGTCTACCCTCAAGAATGAGCAGTTCTTC. Its protein product is CASSEESTLKNEQFF.

The chain combines TRBV9 with TRBJ1-1; weak D call: TRBD1 (5 bases). V dropped 3 bases and J dropped 4 bases, with 22 bases sitting between them. Germline CDR1 is SGDLS and CDR2 is YYNGEE. This CDR3 is 17 amino acids long. The CDR3 nucleotides read TGTGCCAGCAGCGCAAGACCGGTGGCAGGGAGGGGCACTGAAGCTTTCTTT. This sequence encodes CASSARPVAGRGTEAFF.

This clone was recorded a few times. V is TRBV6-5 and J is TRBJ2-7; perhaps TRBD2 as D (5 bases). From germline, CDR1 is MNHEY and CDR2 SVGAGI. This CDR3 contains 13 residues. V was clipped by 7 bases and J by 0 bases, with 10 bases between them. This chain's CDR3 is CASISVNSYEQYF. For the CDR3, the DNA is TGTGCCAGCATTAGCGTGAACTCCTACGAGCAGTACTTC.

The rearrangement uses TRBV7-2 and TRBJ1-1; 7 positions match TRBD1. Trimming removed 9 bases from V and 1 base from J; junction bases left unmatched: 5. Looked up from germline, CDR1 is SGHTA and CDR2 is FQGNSA. The CDR3 is made up of 13 amino acids. CDR3 loop: CASSTGRNTEAFF. CDR3 coding DNA: TGTGCCAGTTCGACAGGGCGGAACACTGAAGCTTTCTTT. Full variable domain (outside the CDR3, taken from reference TRBV7-2 and TRBJ1-1): GAGVSQSPSNKVTEKGKDVELRCDPISGHTALYWYRQSLGQGLEFLIYFQGNSAPDKSGLPSDRFSAERTGGSVSTLTIQRTQQEDSAVYLCASSTGRNTEAFFGQGTRLTVV.

CDR3 amino acids: CASSLQQGGDTEAFF. The CDR3 DNA is TGTGCCAGCTCACTACAACAGGGAGGGGACACTGAAGCTTTCTTT. This chain connects TRBV18 to TRBJ1-1, with D maybe TRBD1 (6 bases). Trimming cost V 4 bases and J 3 bases, with 15 bases left between them. The CDR3 loop spans 15 amino acids. From germline, CDR1 is KGHSH and CDR2 LQKENI.

This chain links TRBV4-2 with TRBJ2-7, with 11 positions matching TRBD2. Germline V gene sequence: CDR1 LGHNA, CDR2 YNFKEQ. The CDR3 is 17 residues long. V lost 1 base to trimming and J lost 4 bases; unmatched junction nucleotides: 9. CDR3 DNA: TGTGCCAGCAGCCAAGGGGCAGCTAGCGGGAGGTGGTACGAGCAGTACTTC. Residues: CASSQGAASGRWYEQYF.

V is TRBV30 and J is TRBJ1-6; D is possibly TRBD1 (6 bases). The germline V gene has CDR1 GTSNPN and CDR2 SVGIG (reference sequence). The CDR3 has 17 residues. The ends were cut back, 3 bases at V and 0 bases at J, with 15 bases in the middle. CDR3 sequence reads: CAWSRQALSSYNSPLHF. CDR3 nucleotide sequence: TGTGCCTGGAGCCGACAGGCCCTGAGCTCCTATAATTCACCCCTCCACTTT.

The chain carries TRBV15 and TRBJ2-7, with 8 bases lining up with TRBD1. CDR1 LNHNV and CDR2 YYDKDF come from the germline V gene (reference sequence). CDR3 length: 15 amino acids. The junction had 13 bases not matched to a gene; V was cut back by 5 bases and J by 7 bases. DNA for the CDR3: TGTGCCACCAGCTCCACCCGGACAGGGACGGGGGAGCAGTACTTC. Translating it yields CATSSTRTGTGEQYF.

In DNA, the CDR3 is TGTGCCAGCTCACCTGCTGGCGGGGGAACAGATACGCAGTATTTT. Protein: CASSPAGGGTDTQYF. This sequence joins TRBV18 and TRBJ2-3; 7 bases align to TRBD2. The V gene's germline CDR1 is KGHSH and CDR2 LQKENI. J lost 3 bases, V lost 3 bases, and 6 bases had no gene match. The CDR3 runs 15 residues.

The CDR3 protein is CASSASPAKNIQYF. DNA of the CDR3: TGTGCCAGCAGCGCCTCACCCGCCAAAAACATTCAGTACTTC. V and J are TRBV9 and TRBJ2-4; D remains ambiguous. Trimming stripped 3 bases from V and 1 base from J, with 8 bases between. Looked up from germline, CDR1 is SGDLS and CDR2 is YYNGEE. This CDR3 comprises 14 residues.

The genes are TRBV9 and TRBJ1-4; weak D call: TRBD1 (5 bases). CDR1 SGDLS and CDR2 YYNGEE come from the germline V gene. The CDR3 sequence is 14 residues long. Trimming took 0 bases from V and 6 from J, leaving 9 bases between them. The CDR3: CASSVGQGHEKLFF. The CDR3 DNA follows: TGTGCCAGCAGCGTAGGTCAGGGCCATGAAAAACTGTTTTTT.

The CDR3 nucleotides read TGTGCCAGCAGAACGGGACTAGCTGGACGCACAGATACGCAGTATTTT. This encodes CASRTGLAGRTDTQYF. V is TRBV2 and J is TRBJ2-3; 9 positions agree with TRBD2. The J segment lost 1 base and the V segment lost 6 bases, leaving 8 bases of the junction unmatched. Germline V gives CDR1 SNHLY, CDR2 FYNNEI. The CDR3 totals 16 residues.

The chain carries TRBV5-1 and TRBJ1-1, with D perhaps TRBD1 (5 bases). The V end lost 4 bases, the J end lost 4 bases, and 17 bases lay between the germline ends. The CDR3 has 15 residues. Germline V CDR1 and CDR2: SGHRS, YFSETQ. The CDR3 DNA follows: TGCGCCAGCAGCCCCCTCCAGGGTGGGGGCACTGAAGCTTTCTTT. Its protein product is CASSPLQGGGTEAFF.

The chain uses TRBV28 and TRBJ1-1, with no clear D. The CDR3 totals 15 residues. Germline V CDR1 and CDR2: MDHEN, SYDVKM. Trimming shortened V by 7 bases and J by 4 bases, and 19 bases separated the two germline ends. The CDR3 region is CASNSWGGSGTEAFF. Here the CDR3 DNA reads TGTGCCAGCAACTCCTGGGGAGGGAGTGGCACTGAAGCTTTCTTT.

This clone occurred a few times. The rearrangement links TRBV30 to TRBJ1-4; D remains unclear. CDR1 and CDR2 (germline): GTSNPN, SVGIG (reference sequence). The V end lost 0 bases, the J end lost 4 bases, and 15 bases lay between the germline ends. The CDR3 is made up of 16 amino acids. CDR3 in amino acids: CAWSVRLKDFNEKLFF. DNA of the CDR3: TGTGCCTGGAGTGTAAGGTTGAAGGACTTTAATGAAAAACTGTTTTTT. The entire variable domain, with the rest obtained from reference TRBV30 and TRBJ1-4, is as follows: SQTIHQWPATLVQPVGSPLSLECTVEGTSNPNLYWYRQAAGRGLQLLFYSVGIGQISSEVPQNLSASRPQDRQFILSSKKLLLSDSGFYLCAWSVRLKDFNEKLFFGSGTQLSVL.

The genes are TRBV30 and TRBJ1-2, with D uncertain. The V gene's germline CDR1 is GTSNPN and CDR2 SVGIG (reference sequence). V shed 0 bases and J shed 8 bases, with 13 bases lying between them. The CDR3 length is 13 residues. The CDR3 sequence: CAWSVSGERGYTF. DNA for the CDR3: TGTGCCTGGAGTGTTTCTGGGGAAAGGGGCTACACCTTC.

The J gene is TRBJ1-5, the V gene TRBV2, with D perhaps TRBD1 (6 bases). The germline V gene encodes CDR1 SNHLY and CDR2 FYNNEI. The CDR3 has 16 amino acids. The V and J ends lost 3 bases and 0 bases respectively, with 12 bases between them. The CDR3 region is CASSEPDSHSNQPQHF. For the CDR3, the DNA is TGTGCCAGCAGTGAGCCGGACAGTCATAGCAATCAGCCCCAGCATTTT.

V usage is TRBV30 and J usage is TRBJ2-5; 13 nucleotides line up with TRBD2. CDR3 length equals 15 residues. Per the germline V gene, CDR1 is GTSNPN and CDR2 is SVGIG (reference sequence). J gave up 5 bases and V 0 bases, and 3 bases lay outside the gene matches. This chain's CDR3 is CAWSVGLAGVETQYF. The DNA for the CDR3 is TGTGCCTGGAGTGTTGGACTAGCGGGAGTGGAGACCCAGTACTTC.

The V call is TRBV18, the J call TRBJ1-2; D remains ambiguous. CDR1 is KGHSH and CDR2 is LQKENI in the germline V gene. Trimming shortened V by 3 bases and J by 5 bases, and 19 bases separated the two germline ends. CDR3 length equals 16 residues. The CDR3: CASSPRAEPTPYGYTF. The DNA of the CDR3 is TGTGCCAGCTCACCCCGGGCTGAACCTACCCCTTATGGCTACACCTTC.

This clone was seen only a few times. The chain employs TRBV9 and TRBJ2-5, with D maybe TRBD2 (6 bases). This CDR3 has 14 residues. Germline V gene sequence: CDR1 SGDLS, CDR2 YYNGEE. Trimming removed 0 bases from V and 5 bases from J, with 11 bases in between. CDR3 coding DNA: TGTGCCAGCAGCGTAGAAAGGGGAGGTGAGACCCAGTACTTC. Protein: CASSVERGGETQYF.

This clone was picked up a small number of times. The V and J genes are TRBV4-3 and TRBJ2-7; tentatively, D is TRBD1 (6 bases). CDR3 size: 14 residues. The germline V gene encodes CDR1 LGHNA and CDR2 YSLEER. V lost 1 base to trimming and J lost 5 bases, with 12 bases between them. Written as DNA, the CDR3 is TGCGCCAGCAGCCAAGTTAACAGGGCCCACGAGCAGTACTTC. Its protein is CASSQVNRAHEQYF.

The chain joins TRBV5-1 to TRBJ1-1, with D tentatively TRBD1 (5 bases). Germline CDR1 and CDR2: SGHRS and YFSETQ. The CDR3 runs 14 residues. V shed 3 bases and J shed 10 bases, with 19 bases lying between them. In nucleotides, the CDR3 is TGCGCCAGCAGCTCCGGGACGGTGACTTCGGTAGCTTTCTTT. This sequence encodes CASSSGTVTSVAFF. The whole variable domain, filled in from reference TRBV5-1 and TRBJ1-1, reads KAGVTQTPRYLIKTRGQQVTLSCSPISGHRSVSWYQQTPGQGLQFLFEYFSETQRNKGNFPGRFSGRQFSNSRSEMNVSTLELGDSALYLCASSSGTVTSVAFFGQGTRLTVV.

The table lists this clone with a count of one. The gene calls are TRBV30 and TRBJ2-7; D not certain. The V gene lost 8 bases and the J gene lost 4 bases, with 15 bases spanning the gap. The germline V gene encodes CDR1 GTSNPN and CDR2 SVGIG (reference sequence). The CDR3 sequence is 12 residues long. Written as DNA, the CDR3 is TGTGCCGGCAACACGAAGGGATACGAGCAGTACTTC. Translation: CAGNTKGYEQYF.